These T cell receptor beta chains were read from a single sample in a study of tumour-infiltrating T cells in Burkitt lymphoma. Assay: immunoSEQ multiplex PCR; the TCRdb copy retains only in-frame clones and omits some. This table holds 5,000 to 6,500 clones, 10% found once. The sequencing input was tumor tissue. These receptor sequences come from a human donor with diffuse large B-cell lymphoma. The CDR3 runs from the conserved cysteine through the conserved F or W. Each record gives: V gene, clone size, D gene, J gene, CDR3 protein, CDR3 DNA. D genes are given only for firm matches. Clone size appears in some rows only: once, few, many, or a class for an expanded clone.

TRBV4-3	NA	NA	TRBJ2-4	CASSQGGGGIQYF	TGCGCCAGCAGCCAAGGAGGGGGTGGCATTCAGTACTTC
TRBV5-1	few	NA	TRBJ2-3	CASSLELGTDTQYF	TGCGCCAGCAGCTTGGAGCTGGGCACAGATACGCAGTATTTT
TRBV30	NA	NA	TRBJ2-1	CACSAGGYGVNEQFF	TGTGCCTGCTCTGCTGGGGGCTACGGGGTCAATGAGCAGTTCTTC
TRBV10-3	few	NA	TRBJ2-5	CAISERGAETQYF	TGTGCCATCAGTGAGAGGGGTGCCGAGACCCAGTACTTC
TRBV2	NA	TRBD1	TRBJ1-1	CASSTGGFTEAFF	TGTGCCAGCAGCACAGGGGGCTTCACTGAAGCTTTCTTT
TRBV5-1	few	NA	TRBJ2-7	CASSTPPGSPYEQYF	TGCGCCAGCAGTACTCCCCCGGGTTCCCCCTACGAGCAGTACTTC
TRBV7-9	NA	NA	TRBJ1-2	CASSSWGYGYTF	TGTGCCAGCAGCTCGTGGGGCTATGGCTACACCTTC
TRBV18	NA	NA	TRBJ1-1	CASSRGRQSNTEAFF	TGTGCCAGCTCCCGTGGGAGACAGTCGAACACTGAAGCTTTCTTT
TRBV27	NA	NA	TRBJ2-3	CASSLSPPGGSYTDTQYF	TGTGCCAGCAGTTTATCGCCGCCCGGCGGCAGTTACACAGATACGCAGTATTTT
TRBV7-9	NA	NA	TRBJ1-1	CASSLGGRGEAFF	TGTGCCAGCAGCTTAGGAGGACGAGGTGAAGCTTTCTTT
TRBV5-1	NA	TRBD1	TRBJ1-1	CASSFGQGETEAFF	TGCGCCAGCAGCTTTGGACAGGGGGAGACTGAAGCTTTCTTT
TRBV15	NA	TRBD2	TRBJ2-3	CATSRDLAGSDTQYF	TGTGCCACCAGCAGAGATCTAGCGGGGTCAGATACGCAGTATTTT
TRBV5-1	few	TRBD2	TRBJ2-7	CASSPLSGGSYEQYF	TGCGCCAGCAGCCCCCTTTCGGGGGGTTCCTACGAGCAGTACTTC
TRBV27	few	NA	TRBJ2-5	CASSDRGGQTQYF	TGTGCCAGCAGTGATAGGGGGGGGCAGACCCAGTACTTC
TRBV2	NA	NA	TRBJ1-1	CASREPRGAFF	TGTGCCAGCAGAGAACCGAGAGGAGCTTTCTTT
TRBV2	few	TRBD1	TRBJ1-6	CASSWTGEHNSPLHF	TGTGCCAGCAGCTGGACAGGGGAACATAATTCACCCCTCCACTTT
TRBV6-5	NA	NA	TRBJ1-2	CASSQTGRGYTF	TGTGCCAGCAGCCAAACAGGGAGGGGCTACACCTTC
TRBV4-1	NA	TRBD2	TRBJ2-7	CASSQAAGGPYEQYF	TGCGCCAGCAGCCAAGCAGCGGGGGGCCCCTACGAGCAGTATTTC
TRBV6-1	NA	NA	TRBJ1-1	CATYGPEGRAFF	TGTGCCACCTACGGCCCAGAAGGAAGGGCTTTCTTT
TRBV21-1	NA	NA	TRBJ1-4	CASSAGEGEKLFF	TGTGCCAGCAGCGCAGGGGAAGGTGAAAAACTGTTTTTT
TRBV5-1	NA	NA	TRBJ1-1	CASSFGTDNTEAFF	TGCGCCAGCAGCTTCGGGACTGATAACACTGAAGCTTTCTTT
TRBV18	NA	TRBD1	TRBJ1-5	CASSPQGARSNQPQHF	TGTGCCAGCTCACCCCAGGGGGCGCGGAGCAATCAGCCCCAGCATTTT
TRBV19	NA	NA	TRBJ2-3	CASEADTQYF	TGTGCCAGTGAGGCAGATACGCAGTATTTT
TRBV7-9	few	NA	TRBJ1-1	CASSVEWGNTEAFF	TGTGCCAGCAGCGTGGAGTGGGGGAACACTGAAGCTTTCTTT
TRBV29-1	few	TRBD1	TRBJ1-2	CSGSGQGEGYTF	TGCAGCGGTTCGGGACAGGGAGAGGGCTACACCTTC
TRBV5-5	NA	NA	TRBJ2-2	CASSWVQGGTGELFF	TGTGCCAGCAGCTGGGTACAGGGAGGAACCGGGGAGCTGTTTTTT
TRBV28	NA	NA	TRBJ1-2	CASYSLGYGYTF	TGTGCCAGCTATAGCTTGGGCTATGGCTACACCTTC
TRBV6-5	NA	NA	TRBJ1-2	CASSYQGGGQGGYTF	TGTGCCAGCAGTTACCAGGGCGGGGGCCAGGGTGGCTACACCTTC